The sequence of this T cell receptor beta chain was determined in a study of T cells after yellow fever vaccination. The study, taken as a whole, reports: Most clones from primary vaccination were detected again post-booster (approximately 96% CD4, 88% CD8). Only a minor proportion of clonotypes was detected across both CD4 and CD8 compartments.

TCRdb reprocessed the 5' RACE reads with MiXCR, giving one entry per CDR3 protein. This table has around 320,000 distinct CDR3 sequences, approximately 4% appearing once. Comments on this clonotype: Its antigen is still unknown.

Sequencing used PBMCs, obtained 15 days after the yellow fever booster vaccination. This sequence was found in a man younger than 30 who received the YFV17D yellow fever vaccine.

The CDR3 sequence: CASSSDSSPLHF. CDR3 DNA: TGTGCCAGCAGTTCGGACAGTTCACCCCTCCACTTT. The V and J genes are TRBV7-9 and TRBJ1-6; a weak D match, TRBD1 (6 bases). Trimming removed 6 bases from V and 9 bases from J, with 9 bases in between. Per the germline V gene, CDR1 is SEHNR and CDR2 is FQNEAQ (reference sequence). This CDR3 spans 12 amino acids.